This passage covers 23 T cell receptor beta chains from one sample sequenced in a study of molecular identifiers for immune sequencing clone quantification. Via MiXCR, TCRdb re-called the PCR reads, giving one row per CDR3 protein. The repertoire holds 80,000 to 95,000 distinct CDR3 sequences, with 15% to 20% as singletons. The sequencing input was naive CD8+ T cells from blood, with Jurkat cell RNA spiked in. Subset in this sample: FACS-sorted CD8+CD4-CCR7+CD45RA+ naive T cells. The source is a human donor in good health. Some libraries in this study had Jurkat cell RNA spiked in.

This clonotype was seen ten or more times. The gene calls are TRBV3-1 and TRBJ2-7; D is unresolved. Germline V lookup: CDR1 LGHDT, CDR2 YNNKEL (reference sequence). V was trimmed by 1 base and J by 3 bases, leaving 7 bases between them. The CDR3 spans 13 residues. The CDR3 sequence: CASSQGSYYEQYF. CDR3 in DNA: TGTGCCAGCAGCCAAGGCTCCTACTACGAGCAGTACTTC.

V and J are TRBV13 and TRBJ2-3; no firm D call. Germline V gene lookup returns CDR1 PRHDT and CDR2 FYEKMQ (reference sequence). The V end was cut by 1 base, the J end by 2 bases, with 7 bases between. The CDR3 has 14 residues. CDR3 loop: CASSLEPLTDTQYF. CDR3 sequence (DNA): TGTGCCAGCAGCTTAGAACCCCTCACAGATACGCAGTATTTT.

With respect to this clonotype: This may arise from a read error, as a much more abundant clone is one base away. The chain is built from TRBV20-1 and TRBJ1-4; tentatively, D is TRBD1 (5 bases). The CDR3 has 15 residues. In germline, CDR1 is DFQATT, CDR2 SNEGSKA (reference sequence). The V end lost 0 bases, the J end lost 8 bases, and 16 bases lay between the germline ends. CDR3 nucleotide sequence: TGCAGTGCTAGAGACACGGGACGACCTATCGAAAAACTGTTTTTT. This translates into CSARDTGRPIEKLFF.

Concerning this clonotype: Since a much larger clone is just one base distant, this may be a read error. This chain joins TRBV12-3 or TRBV12-4 and TRBJ1-3, with a weak D call TRBD1 (5 bases). CDR3 length: 15 residues. Trimming left V 6 bases short and J 2 bases short, with 14 bases between. CDR3 sequence reads: CASRWDGEPGNTIYF. The CDR3 DNA follows: TGTGCCAGCAGATGGGACGGCGAGCCTGGAAACACCATATATTTT.

The table lists this clonotype with many counts. The V call is TRBV7-9, the J call TRBJ2-3, with 9 bases aligning to TRBD2. Germline-derived CDR1 and CDR2 are SEHNR and FQNEAQ (reference sequence). With 6 bases clipped from V and 5 bases from J, the junction kept 6 bases outside the gene matches. This CDR3 region has 14 residues. CDR3 protein: CASRNLAGEDTQYF. The CDR3 DNA sequence: TGTGCCAGCAGAAACTTAGCGGGAGAAGATACGCAGTATTTT.

This clonotype was counted many times. The genes are TRBV13 and TRBJ2-3; D remains ambiguous. Germline CDR1 reads PRHDT; CDR2 reads FYEKMQ (reference sequence). This CDR3 spans 16 amino acids. V lost 2 bases and J lost 2, with 14 bases in between. The CDR3 region has the DNA TGTGCCAGCAGCTTAAATTCGCGGCCGCCCACAGATACGCAGTATTTT. Its protein product is CASSLNSRPPTDTQYF.

Many counts were recorded for this clonotype. The chain couples TRBV29-1 to TRBJ2-7, with D possibly TRBD1 on 6 matching bases. The V end lost 6 bases, the J end lost 2 bases, and 14 bases lay between the germline ends. CDR3 length: 13 residues. Germline CDR1 is SQVTM and CDR2 is ANQGSEA. The CDR3: CSVCPQGTYEQYF. DNA for the CDR3: TGCAGCGTATGTCCGCAGGGGACCTACGAGCAGTACTTC.

This clonotype was detected many times. V and J are TRBV12-3 or TRBV12-4 and TRBJ2-6, with 10 bases identical to TRBD1. V lost 6 bases to trimming and J lost 0 bases; unmatched junction nucleotides: 14. CDR3 length: 20 amino acids. The CDR3 DNA sequence: TGTGCCAGCAGACACTCCCCCGGGACAGGGGATTTCTCTGGGGCCAACGTCCTGACTTTC. Its protein product is CASRHSPGTGDFSGANVLTF.

There are many counts of this clonotype. The chain recombines TRBV4-3 with TRBJ2-7; D gene ambiguous. Germline V gene data show CDR1 as LGHNA and CDR2 as YSLEER. With 0 bases removed from V and 1 base from J, the gap between germline ends came to 10 bases. There are 15 residues in the CDR3. CDR3 bases: TGCGCCAGCAGCCAAGACAAAGGCAAGTCCTACGAGCAGTACTTC. It specifies CASSQDKGKSYEQYF.

This clonotype was picked up many times. This sequence joins TRBV2 and TRBJ2-5, with TRBD1 matching 7 bases. Unmatched junction bases numbered 14, after V lost 1 base and J lost 9 bases. The CDR3 extends over 16 amino acids. Germline lookup yields CDR1 SNHLY and CDR2 FYNNEI. The CDR3 bases are TGTGCCAGCAGTGAAGGTCCGACAGGGCCGCTAGGAGCCCAGTACTTC. This encodes CASSEGPTGPLGAQYF.

This clonotype occurred many times. The chain uses TRBV2 and TRBJ2-3; TRBD1 might be the D (6 bases). CDR3 length: 14 amino acids. In germline, CDR1 is SNHLY, CDR2 FYNNEI. Trimming removed 4 bases from V and 0 bases from J, with 8 bases in between. CDR3 protein: CASSGDTSTDTQYF. The CDR3 coding sequence is TGTGCCAGCAGTGGGGACACTAGCACAGATACGCAGTATTTT.

This clonotype appeared many times. The chain recombines TRBV5-6 with TRBJ1-1, with TRBD1 matching 9 bases. Looked up from germline, CDR1 is SGHDT and CDR2 is YYEEEE. Unmatched junction bases numbered 8, after V lost 4 bases and J lost 1 base. The CDR3 has 16 residues. CDR3 bases: TGTGCCAGCAGCCCTCCCGGGACAGGGAAGAACACTGAAGCTTTCTTT. Encoded protein: CASSPPGTGKNTEAFF.

The J gene is TRBJ2-1, the V gene TRBV2; D gene unclear. CDR1 and CDR2 from the germline V gene are SNHLY and FYNNEI. CDR3 length: 15 residues. Between the trimmed V and J ends, which lost 1 base and 3 bases, there was a span of 10 bases. CDR3 sequence reads: CASSEGQMNYNEQFF. The CDR3 bases are TGTGCCAGCAGTGAAGGCCAAATGAACTACAATGAGCAGTTCTTC.

This clonotype came up many times. V and J are TRBV7-8 and TRBJ2-1; 11 bases match TRBD2. CDR3 length: 14 amino acids. Germline lookup yields CDR1 SGHVS and CDR2 FQNEAQ. The junction had 5 bases not matched to a gene; V was cut back by 5 bases and J by 8 bases. The CDR3 loop reads CASSTGTSGDEQFF. The CDR3 DNA reads as TGTGCCAGCAGCACCGGGACTAGCGGCGATGAGCAGTTCTTC.

The genes are TRBV29-1 and TRBJ2-7; possible D gene TRBD2, 6 bases. This CDR3 comprises 13 residues. Trimming took 5 bases from V and 2 from J, leaving 13 bases between them. CDR1 and CDR2 (germline): SQVTM, ANQGSEA. CDR3 amino acids: CSVFGGRAYEQYF. CDR3 in DNA: TGCAGCGTTTTCGGGGGTAGGGCCTACGAGCAGTACTTC.

In this sample, this clonotype turned up many times. The chain links TRBV7-9 to TRBJ2-2; weak D call: TRBD2 (5 bases). V lost 4 bases, J lost 6 bases, and 9 bases lay in between. The CDR3 length is 13 residues. Germline V gene data show CDR1 as SEHNR and CDR2 as FQNEAQ (reference sequence). The CDR3 bases are TGTGCCAGCAGCTCCGGAGGAGCCGGGGAGCTGTTTTTT. Amino acids: CASSSGGAGELFF.

V is TRBV28 and J is TRBJ1-5; perhaps TRBD1 as D (6 bases). The CDR3 has 19 amino acids. Germline lookup yields CDR1 MDHEN and CDR2 SYDVKM. V was trimmed by 4 bases and J by 4 bases, leaving 26 bases between them. The CDR3 sequence: CASSSPTPRTERSNQPQHF. The CDR3 coding sequence is TGTGCCAGCAGTTCCCCTACCCCTAGGACAGAGAGGAGTAATCAGCCCCAGCATTTT.

There are many counts of this clonotype. The genes are TRBV6-2 or TRBV6-3 and TRBJ1-1, with a tentative D call TRBD1 (6 bases). CDR3 size: 15 residues. V lost 7 bases and J 0 bases, leaving 15 bases between the germline ends. CDR1 and CDR2 (germline): MNHEY, SVGEGT. The CDR3 region is CASTLLGDMNTEAFF. Written as DNA, the CDR3 is TGTGCCAGCACCCTCCTAGGGGACATGAACACTGAAGCTTTCTTT.

This clonotype was found many times. This rearrangement joins TRBV20-1 to TRBJ1-3; D ambiguous. Between the trimmed V and J ends, which lost 1 base and 0 bases, there was a span of 22 bases. Germline lookup yields CDR1 DFQATT and CDR2 SNEGSKA (reference sequence). The CDR3 totals 19 residues. CDR3 loop: CSARGYGFLTPSSGNTIYF. As DNA, the CDR3 is TGCAGTGCTAGAGGGTACGGTTTCCTAACCCCGAGCTCTGGAAACACCATATATTTT.

Of note for this clonotype: This may be a read error: a much more frequent sequence differs by one nucleotide. The chain recombines TRBV5-8 with TRBJ2-7; 11 bases agree with TRBD2. CDR1 SGHTS and CDR2 YDEGEE come from the germline V gene. The J segment lost 6 bases and the V segment lost 0 bases, leaving 5 bases of the junction unmatched. The CDR3 has 15 residues. CDR3 nucleotide sequence: TGTGCCAGCAGCTTGGGACTAGCGGGAAGGAGCGAGCAGTACTTC. It is translated as CASSLGLAGRSEQYF. Supplemented by reference TRBV5-8 and TRBJ2-7, the full variable domain reads EAGVTQSPTHLIKTRGQQATLRCSPISGHTSVYWYQQALGLGLQFLLWYDEGEERNRGNFPPRFSGRQFPNYSSELNVNALELEDSALYLCASSLGLAGRSEQYFGPGTRLTVT.

This clonotype came up many times. V gene TRBV5-1 combines with J gene TRBJ2-3; TRBD1 agrees at 7 bases. The CDR3 is made up of 16 amino acids. Germline loops: CDR1 SGHRS, CDR2 YFSETQ. The V and J ends lost 0 bases and 5 bases, in that order; junction bases with no gene match: 9. In nucleotides, the CDR3 is TGCGCCAGCAGCTTGGTGATTCTACAGGGGAGAGATACGCAGTATTTT. Encoded protein: CASSLVILQGRDTQYF.

This clonotype was detected ten times or more. The chain combines TRBV19 with TRBJ1-6, with D uncertain. V dropped 9 bases and J dropped 7 bases, with 13 bases sitting between them. The CDR3 has 13 amino acids. The V gene's germline CDR1 is LNHDA and CDR2 SQIVND (reference sequence). For the CDR3, the DNA is TGTGCCAGCAGTCGGAGGCAGAATTCACCCCTCCACTTT. Translation gives CASSRRQNSPLHF.

As concerns this clonotype: A single base separates this from a much larger clone, so it may be a read error. The chain couples TRBV29-1 to TRBJ2-4; tentatively, D is TRBD1 (6 bases). Germline V CDR1 and CDR2: SQVTM, ANQGSEA. The ends were cut back, 7 bases at V and 8 bases at J, with 15 bases in the middle. The CDR3 has 12 residues. The CDR3 reads CSACRGRDIQYF. The CDR3 DNA reads as TGCAGCGCTTGCAGGGGACGGGACATTCAGTACTTC.